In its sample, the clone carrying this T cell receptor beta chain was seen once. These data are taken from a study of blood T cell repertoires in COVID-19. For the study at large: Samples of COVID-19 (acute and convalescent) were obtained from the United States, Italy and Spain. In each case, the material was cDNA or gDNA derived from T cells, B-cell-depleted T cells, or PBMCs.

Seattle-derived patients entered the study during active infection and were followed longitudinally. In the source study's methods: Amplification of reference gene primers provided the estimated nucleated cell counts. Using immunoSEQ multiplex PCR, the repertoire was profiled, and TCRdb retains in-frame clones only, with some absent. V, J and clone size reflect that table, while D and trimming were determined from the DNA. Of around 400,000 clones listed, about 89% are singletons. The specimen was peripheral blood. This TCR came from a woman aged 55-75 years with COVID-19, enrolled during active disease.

As DNA, the CDR3 is TGCAGCGTCCTAAGACAGGGGAGCGAAAAACTGTTTTTT. Protein product: CSVLRQGSEKLFF. The J gene is TRBJ1-4, the V gene TRBV29-1; 8 nucleotides align to TRBD1. J gave up 8 bases and V 6 bases, and 8 bases lay outside the gene matches. Germline V gene sequence: CDR1 SQVTM, CDR2 ANQGSEA. The CDR3 runs to 13 residues.